Sequencing of this TCR beta chain was carried out in a study of stem cell transplantation in POMP-related autoinflammatory disease. At the level of the study: Through one year post-transplant, neutrophils and platelets were 100% of graft donor origin.

Study-level results: A trend toward lower repertoire diversity and greater clonality appeared in every analyzed T-cell subset of PRAID patients.

V lost 2 bases and J 0 bases, leaving 14 bases between the germline ends. The CDR3 is 17 residues long. Germline lookup yields CDR1 SGHTA and CDR2 FQGTGA. TCRdb's table, derived via immunoSEQ multiplex PCR, lists solely in-frame clones and lacks some. The sample lists roughly 70,000 clones; approximately 90% were seen once. As concerns this clone: Its antigen remains unidentified.

The clonotype was recovered from a human patient with POMP-related autoinflammation and immune dysregulation (PRAID). A subset of T cells may come from the graft donor. The sequenced sample was CD4+ T cells from PBMCs, obtained after stem cell transplantation. The genes are TRBV7-3 and TRBJ2-1, with D possibly matching TRBD1 (6 bases). CDR3 loop: CASSLSGALSSYNEQFF. Written as DNA, the CDR3 is TGTGCCAGCAGCTTATCAGGGGCACTAAGCTCCTACAATGAGCAGTTCTTC.